These 32 T cell receptor beta chains originate from one sample sequenced in a study of identical twins. TCRdb used MiXCR to reprocess the 5' RACE reads, holding one entry per CDR3 protein. The sample records 700,000 or so distinct CDR3 sequences, 21% being singletons. These data were likewise used in another study, on T cells expressing NK-cell markers.

The sequenced sample was PBMCs. Receptors originate from a woman between 18 and 29 years old in good health.

This clonotype occurred a few times. The chain joins TRBV10-3 to TRBJ1-1; 8 nucleotides line up with TRBD1. CDR1 is ENHRY and CDR2 is SYGVKD in the germline V gene. Trimming cost V 7 bases and J 5 bases; bases outside gene matches: 6. The CDR3 runs to 13 residues. The CDR3 DNA is TGTGCCATCACCGGGACAGGAGGAACTGAAGCTTTCTTT. It encodes CAITGTGGTEAFF.

The CDR3 sequence: CATHPASNTEAFF. Here the CDR3 DNA reads TGTGCCACCCACCCGGCCTCGAACACTGAAGCTTTCTTT. The rearrangement joins TRBV10-3 to TRBJ1-1; the D is unclear. This CDR3 spans 13 amino acids. Germline CDR1 reads ENHRY; CDR2 reads SYGVKD. V was clipped by 10 bases and J by 1 base, with 13 bases between them.

J is TRBJ2-7 and V is TRBV5-6; 8 positions match TRBD1. The CDR3 covers 16 residues. The germline CDR1 and CDR2 sequences are SGHDT and YYEEEE. The V gene end was trimmed by 4 bases and the J gene end by 3 bases; junction bases not matched to a gene: 12. CDR3 amino acids: CASSPGILDRDYEQYF. DNA of the CDR3: TGTGCCAGCAGCCCCGGTATCCTGGACAGGGACTACGAGCAGTACTTC. The variable domain in full, completed from reference TRBV5-6 and TRBJ2-7, reads DAGVTQSPTHLIKTRGQQVTLRCSPKSGHDTVSWYQQALGQGPQFIFQYYEEEERQRGNFPDRFSGHQFPNYSSELNVNALLLGDSALYLCASSPGILDRDYEQYFGPGTRLTVT.

This chain connects TRBV2 to TRBJ1-5; D remains unclear. Per the germline V gene, CDR1 is SNHLY and CDR2 is FYNNEI. The CDR3 is 14 amino acids. Trimming removed 4 bases at V and 4 bases at J, with 11 bases between. The CDR3 nucleotides read TGTGCCAGCAGTGTCTTTCTAGGGAATCAGCCCCAGCATTTT. Translation: CASSVFLGNQPQHF.

The chain is built from TRBV5-1 and TRBJ2-1; D is unclear. The V gene's germline CDR1 is SGHRS and CDR2 YFSETQ. V lost 0 bases to trimming and J lost 6 bases, with 10 bases between them. The CDR3 extends over 14 amino acids. The CDR3 reads CASSLELLINEQFF. In DNA, the CDR3 is TGCGCCAGCAGCTTGGAACTACTCATCAATGAGCAGTTCTTC.

This clonotype was picked up a small number of times. The chain couples TRBV20-1 to TRBJ2-3, with TRBD1 as a possible D gene (5 bases). Germline V lookup: CDR1 DFQATT, CDR2 SNEGSKA (reference sequence). V was clipped by 4 bases and J by 2 bases, with 13 bases between them. The CDR3 totals 14 residues. This CDR3 reads CSAISGHNTDTQYF. In DNA form, the CDR3 reads TGCAGTGCTATCTCCGGACACAACACAGATACGCAGTATTTT.

This clonotype was recorded a few times. This chain links TRBV10-3 with TRBJ2-3; TRBD2 agrees at 11 bases. CDR1 ENHRY and CDR2 SYGVKD come from the germline V gene. Trimming at V came to 7 bases and at J to 1 base, leaving 7 bases not matched to a gene. The CDR3 is made up of 16 amino acids. The CDR3 nucleotides read TGTGCCATCAAGTCTAGCGGGGGGCGAGGCACAGATACGCAGTATTTT. Its protein is CAIKSSGGRGTDTQYF.

The chain couples TRBV3-1 to TRBJ2-3; perhaps TRBD1 as D (6 bases). Germline CDR1 is LGHDT and CDR2 is YNNKEL (reference sequence). The V end lost 2 bases, the J end lost 0 bases, and 12 bases lay between the germline ends. The CDR3 is made up of 16 amino acids. This CDR3 is CASSQRTVISTDTQYF. The CDR3 coding sequence is TGTGCCAGCAGCCAACGGACAGTAATTAGCACAGATACGCAGTATTTT.

This rearrangement joins TRBV14 to TRBJ2-6; D unresolved. The CDR3 sequence is 15 residues long. Deletions cut 2 bases from V and 0 bases from J, with 5 bases between. CDR1 is SGHDN, CDR2 FVKESK, per germline. In DNA, the CDR3 is TGTGCCAGCAGCCAAATAGGCTCTGGGGCCAACGTCCTGACTTTC. This encodes CASSQIGSGANVLTF. The variable domain in full, with the rest retrieved from reference TRBV14 and TRBJ2-6, is EAGVTQFPSHSVIEKGQTVTLRCDPISGHDNLYWYRRVMGKEIKFLLHFVKESKQDESGMPNNRFLAERTGGTYSTLKVQPAELEDSGVYFCASSQIGSGANVLTFGAGSRLTVL.

This clonotype showed up many times. This sequence joins TRBV4-2 and TRBJ1-4; D remains unclear. This CDR3 is 15 amino acids long. V lost 1 base and J 8 bases, leaving 14 bases between the germline ends. Germline assignment: CDR1 LGHNA and CDR2 YNFKEQ. The CDR3 DNA reads TGTGCCAGCAGCCAAGCCGGGATGGAATCAGAAAAACTGTTTTTT. This encodes CASSQAGMESEKLFF.

V and J are TRBV12-3 or TRBV12-4 and TRBJ2-3, with TRBD2 matching 7 bases. The V gene end was trimmed by 6 bases and the J gene end by 2 bases; junction bases not matched to a gene: 11. This CDR3 contains 16 residues. The CDR3 spells CASRSDQGGATDTQYF. As DNA, the CDR3 is TGTGCCAGCAGGTCTGACCAGGGAGGGGCCACAGATACGCAGTATTTT.

This sequence joins TRBV7-8 and TRBJ2-3; 8 positions agree with TRBD2. After removal of 6 bases from V and 3 bases from J, the junction contained 8 bases not matched to a gene. Germline CDR1 SGHVS, CDR2 FQNEAQ. The CDR3 is 15 residues long. The chain's CDR3 is CASRAGGGRTDTQYF. The CDR3 DNA reads TGTGCCAGCAGGGCGGGAGGTGGGAGGACAGATACGCAGTATTTT.

The V and J genes are TRBV12-3 or TRBV12-4 and TRBJ1-1; unclear D gene. The CDR3 extends over 15 amino acids. V lost 4 bases, J lost 4 bases, and 16 bases lay in between. The DNA of the CDR3 is TGTGCCAGCAGTTCCCCCCGAGGGAGTCCCACTGAAGCTTTCTTT. Protein: CASSSPRGSPTEAFF.

This clonotype occurred many times. The chain couples TRBV12-3 or TRBV12-4 to TRBJ1-2; D not resolved. V was pared by 6 bases and J by 6 bases, with 11 bases between. The CDR3 sequence is 12 residues long. This CDR3 reads CASSPDGNGYTF. CDR3 nucleotide sequence: TGTGCCAGCAGCCCGGACGGGAATGGCTACACCTTC.

CDR3 in amino acids: CASSGRDRDYEQYF. The CDR3 nucleotides read TGCGCCAGCAGCGGACGGGACAGGGACTACGAGCAGTACTTC. The V gene is TRBV23-1, the J gene TRBJ2-7, with 9 bases matching TRBD1. TRBV23-1 is designated an ORF whose function remains uncertain. Germline trimming cut 6 bases from V and 3 bases from J; bases unmatched to any gene: 6. The CDR3 covers 14 residues.

This clonotype was observed a few times. The chain links TRBV10-3 to TRBJ1-5, with a tentative D call TRBD1 (5 bases). Trimming removed 4 bases from V and 6 bases from J, with 13 bases in between. Per the germline V gene, CDR1 is ENHRY and CDR2 is SYGVKD. The CDR3 is 14 amino acids. The CDR3 region has the DNA TGTGCCATCAGTGGCCCGTTGGGGGGTCAGCCCCAGCATTTT. Amino acids: CAISGPLGGQPQHF.

The rearrangement joins TRBV15 to TRBJ2-2, with a tentative D call TRBD2 (6 bases). V shed 0 bases and J shed 5 bases, with 10 bases lying between them. The CDR3 is 15 residues long. CDR1 LNHNV and CDR2 YYDKDF come from the germline V gene (reference sequence). In DNA form, the CDR3 reads TGTGCCACCAGCAGAGAAGGGACTTCTACCGGGGAGCTGTTTTTT. It yields the protein CATSREGTSTGELFF.

The chain links TRBV4-3 to TRBJ2-3; 7 bases align to TRBD2. The V and J ends lost 4 bases and 6 bases, in that order; junction bases with no gene match: 7. The CDR3 runs to 14 residues. The germline V gene encodes CDR1 LGHNA and CDR2 YSLEER. Here the CDR3 DNA reads TGCGCCAGCAGCCTCGGGGCGGGAGCGGATACGCAGTATTTT. Its protein is CASSLGAGADTQYF.

This clonotype occurred a few times. The CDR3 DNA sequence: TGCAGTGCTGTAAGGAGCTCCTACGAGCAGTACTTC. It is translated as CSAVRSSYEQYF. The V gene is TRBV20-1, the J gene TRBJ2-7, with D unresolved. Trimming cost V 5 bases and J 0 bases, with 8 bases left between them. The CDR3 is made up of 12 amino acids. Germline CDR1 is DFQATT and CDR2 is SNEGSKA (reference sequence).

This clonotype has a count of ten or more. CDR3: CASSQGVEQFF. In DNA form, the CDR3 reads TGTGCCAGCAGCCAGGGCGTTGAGCAGTTCTTC. The chain carries TRBV11-2 and TRBJ2-1, with D possibly being TRBD1 (5 bases). CDR3 length: 11 residues. Deletions cut 5 bases from V and 9 bases from J, with 8 bases between. Germline loops: CDR1 SGHAT, CDR2 FQNNGV.

The CDR3 DNA follows: TGTGCCAGCAGTGAAAATTCGTTTGGTGGCTACACCTTC. It codes for CASSENSFGGYTF. This chain links TRBV2 with TRBJ1-2; D uncertain. CDR1 SNHLY and CDR2 FYNNEI come from the germline V gene. There are 13 residues in the CDR3. The ends were cut back, 2 bases at V and 7 bases at J, with 11 bases in the middle.

The V call is TRBV6-5, the J call TRBJ2-7; either TRBD1 or TRBD2 may fit D (5 bases each). CDR3 size: 15 residues. Between the trimmed V and J ends, which lost 0 bases and 4 bases, there was a span of 13 bases. Germline V gene lookup returns CDR1 MNHEY and CDR2 SVGAGI. In nucleotides, the CDR3 is TGTGCCAGCAGTTACTCCGACGGGGCCCTTTACGAGCAGTACTTC. This codes for CASSYSDGALYEQYF.

This clonotype was seen only a few times. The chain has TRBV5-1 and TRBJ2-7, with 8 bases identical to TRBD1. Germline V CDR1 and CDR2: SGHRS, YFSETQ. Trimming took 5 bases from V and 3 from J; bases not matched to a gene: 10. CDR3 length equals 15 residues. The CDR3 sequence is CASSQNPTGVYEQYF. CDR3 coding DNA: TGCGCCAGCAGTCAAAACCCGACAGGGGTCTACGAGCAGTACTTC.

This clonotype was detected a few times. This chain links TRBV21-1 with TRBJ2-7; whether TRBD1, the table's D call, matches the DNA was not checked. TRBV21-1 is a pseudogene. The CDR3 spans 19 residues. Here the CDR3 reads CASSSPGTGARTSSYEQYF. For the CDR3, the DNA is TGTGCCAGCAGCAGTCCCGGGACAGGGGCCCGCACAAGCTCCTACGAGCAGTACTTC.

This clonotype occurred a few times. The V and J genes are TRBV5-1 and TRBJ1-6; no clear D. Germline V lookup: CDR1 SGHRS, CDR2 YFSETQ. The CDR3 is 14 residues long. V dropped 4 bases and J dropped 7 bases, with 12 bases sitting between them. The CDR3 protein is CASSRAHSNSPLHF. CDR3 in DNA: TGCGCCAGCAGCCGGGCGCATTCCAATTCACCCCTCCACTTT.

V and J are TRBV13 and TRBJ2-3; D is unclear. This CDR3 spans 12 amino acids. Trimming pared 5 bases from V and 6 bases from J, leaving 9 bases between. Germline V gives CDR1 PRHDT, CDR2 FYEKMQ (reference sequence). DNA of the CDR3: TGTGCCAGCAGCCCCGACTTTGATACGCAGTATTTT. This sequence encodes CASSPDFDTQYF.

The genes are TRBV6-5 and TRBJ2-1; possible D gene TRBD2, 5 bases. Between the trimmed V and J ends, which lost 3 bases and 2 bases, there was a span of 8 bases. The CDR3 has 14 residues. The germline V gene has CDR1 MNHEY and CDR2 SVGAGI. The CDR3 DNA follows: TGTGCCAGCAGTTATGAGGGAGCCTACAATGAGCAGTTCTTC. Its translation: CASSYEGAYNEQFF.

The chain combines TRBV4-2 with TRBJ2-4, with D possibly being TRBD2 (5 bases). CDR1 LGHNA and CDR2 YNFKEQ come from the germline V gene. The length of the CDR3 is 15 residues. V lost 4 bases and J 5 bases, leaving 15 bases between the germline ends. CDR3 sequence: CASSRMGLEENIQYF. CDR3 DNA sequence: TGTGCCAGCAGCCGTATGGGGTTGGAGGAAAACATTCAGTACTTC.

In this sample, this clonotype turned up many times. This CDR3 is CSVERDRSYNEQFF. The CDR3 region has the DNA TGCAGCGTAGAGCGGGACCGCTCCTACAATGAGCAGTTCTTC. The chain couples TRBV29-1 to TRBJ2-1; 7 positions agree with TRBD2. The V gene end was trimmed by 6 bases and the J gene end by 0 bases; junction bases not matched to a gene: 5. Germline V gene sequence: CDR1 SQVTM, CDR2 ANQGSEA. CDR3 length: 14 residues.

The chain couples TRBV9 to TRBJ2-1; D gene unclear. Trimming pared 0 bases from V and 8 bases from J, leaving 9 bases between. There are 13 residues in the CDR3. CDR1 and CDR2 (germline): SGDLS, YYNGEE. CDR3 sequence: CASSVAPSYEQFF. The CDR3 coding sequence is TGTGCCAGCAGCGTAGCCCCTAGTTATGAGCAGTTCTTC.

The rearrangement uses TRBV29-1 and TRBJ2-2; TRBD1 aligns across 8 bases. The CDR3 is 13 amino acids. CDR1 and CDR2 from the germline V gene are SQVTM and ANQGSEA. Trimming removed 4 bases from V and 5 bases from J; junction bases left unmatched: 3. In nucleotides, the CDR3 is TGCAGCGTTGCAGGGGGCGAAACCGGGGAGCTGTTTTTT. It is translated as CSVAGGETGELFF.

The chain couples TRBV7-6 to TRBJ2-3; perhaps TRBD2 as D (6 bases). This CDR3 contains 14 residues. Germline loops: CDR1 SGHVS, CDR2 FNYEAQ. The ends were cut back, 2 bases at V and 5 bases at J, with 11 bases in the middle. The CDR3 region is CASSLLGRGDTQYF. DNA for the CDR3: TGTGCCAGCAGCTTACTAGGGCGGGGAGATACGCAGTATTTT.